Below are 8 T cell receptor beta chains sequenced from a single sample in a study of shared clonotypes between healthy human individuals. The assay was immunoSEQ multiplex PCR, and TCRdb's table has in-frame clones only and misses some. Of over 100,000 clones in the sample, around 65% were seen once. The sequencing sample was made of memory CD8+ T cells sorted from blood. Specified subset: CD45RO+ cells pooled with CCR7-negative TemRA cells. The receptors here all came from a woman aged 25 to 45 in good health.

The gene calls are TRBV6-6 and TRBJ2-1; TRBD2 might be the D (6 bases). The germline gives CDR1 MNHNY, CDR2 SVGAGI (reference sequence). This CDR3 is built from 13 residues. V dropped 5 bases and J dropped 10 bases, with 15 bases sitting between them. CDR3 in amino acids: CASSVAPGAEQFF. The DNA of the CDR3 is TGTGCCAGCAGTGTAGCTCCGGGAGCCGAGCAGTTCTTC.

This clone came up a few times. The genes are TRBV6-1 and TRBJ1-3; maybe TRBD1 (6 bases). This CDR3 spans 15 amino acids. The germline CDR1 and CDR2 sequences are MNHNS and SASEGT. V was trimmed by 3 bases and J by 3 bases, leaving 12 bases between them. CDR3 sequence reads: CASSDEGGGGNTIYF. The CDR3 nucleotides are TGTGCCAGCAGTGATGAAGGGGGTGGTGGAAACACCATATATTTT.

The chain links TRBV7-6 to TRBJ1-1; D not certain. From germline, CDR1 is SGHVS and CDR2 FNYEAQ. V was clipped by 7 bases and J by 2 bases, with 8 bases between them. This CDR3 spans 12 amino acids. In DNA, the CDR3 is TGTGCCAGCACCCTCCTCAACACTGAAGCTTTCTTT. This encodes CASTLLNTEAFF.

In DNA form, the CDR3 reads TGTGCCAGCAGCGCCGGGACTAGCGGACAAGAGACCCAGTACTTC. Its translation: CASSAGTSGQETQYF. This rearrangement joins TRBV11-1 to TRBJ2-5; 11 bases fit TRBD2. Trimming cost V 5 bases and J 2 bases; bases outside gene matches: 4. This CDR3 has 15 amino acids. Germline CDR1 SGHAT, CDR2 FQDESV (reference sequence).

The rearrangement uses TRBV27 and TRBJ2-7; the D gene could be TRBD1 or TRBD2 (6 bases each). Germline-derived CDR1 and CDR2 are MNHEY and SMNVEV (reference sequence). The CDR3 has 14 residues. V lost 6 bases and J 3 bases, leaving 15 bases between the germline ends. CDR3 nucleotide sequence: TGTGCCAGCAGAGGGGGACACGGGGGCTACGAGCAGTACTTC. Translation gives CASRGGHGGYEQYF.

The V call is TRBV5-1, the J call TRBJ2-2; 9 bases line up with TRBD1. J lost 3 bases, V lost 4 bases, and 4 bases had no gene match. Germline V gene lookup returns CDR1 SGHRS and CDR2 YFSETQ. CDR3 length equals 15 residues. The CDR3 DNA sequence: TGCGCCAGCAGCATTGGGGACAGGGACACCGGGGAGCTGTTTTTT. Residues: CASSIGDRDTGELFF.

J is TRBJ2-3 and V is TRBV7-6, with 9 bases lining up with TRBD1. The CDR3 length is 16 residues. Germline assignment: CDR1 SGHVS and CDR2 FNYEAQ. V lost 5 bases and J lost 5; bases outside the gene matches: 11. The CDR3 region is CASSPIPGQGGDTQYF. DNA of the CDR3: TGTGCCAGCAGCCCTATTCCGGGACAGGGCGGAGATACGCAGTATTTT.

The chain is built from TRBV11-2 and TRBJ2-1, with unresolved D. This CDR3 is 12 amino acids long. V lost 0 bases and J lost 15, with 12 bases in between. From germline, CDR1 is SGHAT and CDR2 FQNNGV. Written as DNA, the CDR3 is TGTGCCAGCAGCTTAGATCCTAAACCCCTGTTCTTC. Translated: CASSLDPKPLFF.